This record concerns one T cell receptor (beta chain) sequence. The data stem from a study of blood T cell repertoires in COVID-19. Generated by immunoSEQ multiplex PCR, the TCRdb table keeps only in-frame clones and is missing some. The sample includes roughly 78,000 clones, 85% to 90% seen only once; the top ten take 0.5% to 0.7%. CDR3 length: 12 residues. Trimming took 3 bases from V and 6 from J, leaving 5 bases between them. The V call is TRBV12-3 or TRBV12-4, the J call TRBJ2-2, with no clear D. Material for sequencing was peripheral blood. The sequence came from a man in his sixties with acute or convalescent COVID-19. The CDR3: CASSFVAGELFF. The CDR3 nucleotides are TGTGCCAGCAGTTTTGTCGCCGGGGAGCTGTTTTTT.